The present entry profiles one T cell receptor (beta chain) with its context. What it binds is not known. The entry originates in a study of blood T cells in healthy people across ages. With a J-beta primer mix and a sample-barcoded 5' primer, a second PCR ran about 7 to 11 cycles. TCRdb independently ran MiXCR on the 5' RACE reads; one entry per CDR3 protein. The data show approximately 900,000 distinct CDR3 sequences, about 48% seen once. Study-wide points: Investigators treated diversity estimates from one million T cells as underestimates.

Drawing of peripheral blood yielded approximately 10 milliliters from each donor. The receptor comes from a man younger than 45 in good health. The material sequenced was blood.

The CDR3 loop reads CASSEQGEAPPQHF. The CDR3 DNA follows: TGTGCCAGCAGTGAACAGGGGGAAGCTCCGCCCCAGCATTTT. The chain joins TRBV6-1 to TRBJ1-5; the match to TRBD1 covers 7 bases. Unmatched junction bases numbered 7, after V lost 2 bases and J lost 9 bases. Germline-derived CDR1 and CDR2 are MNHNS and SASEGT. The CDR3 length is 14 residues.